The source of this TCR beta chain is a study of blood T cell repertoires in COVID-19. Study-level background: COVID-19 samples collected from the United States, Italy and Spain covered acute and convalescent phases. Sources were T cells, B-cell-depleted T cells, or PBMCs; the material itself was cDNA or gDNA.

V gave up 5 bases and J gave up 5 bases; unmatched junction bases: 8. The CDR3 has 14 amino acids. Germline CDR1 reads MNHEY; CDR2 reads SVGEGT. How the authors handled the data: Reference gene primer amplification gave nucleated cell count estimates. Sequenced by immunoSEQ multiplex PCR; TCRdb stores in-frame clones only, minus some. V, J and clone size are those of that table, while D and trimming were read from the DNA. This sample carries about 260,000 clones, around nine tenths of them seen once, and the ten largest clones take 8.5% to 10%. The origin of this receptor is a man in his forties who had recovered from COVID-19. The rearrangement uses TRBV6-2 or TRBV6-3 and TRBJ1-2; 7 nucleotides match TRBD1. The specimen sequenced was peripheral blood. Here the CDR3 reads CASSRQGDSYGYTF. In DNA, the CDR3 is TGTGCCAGCAGTCGACAGGGAGACTCGTATGGCTACACCTTC.